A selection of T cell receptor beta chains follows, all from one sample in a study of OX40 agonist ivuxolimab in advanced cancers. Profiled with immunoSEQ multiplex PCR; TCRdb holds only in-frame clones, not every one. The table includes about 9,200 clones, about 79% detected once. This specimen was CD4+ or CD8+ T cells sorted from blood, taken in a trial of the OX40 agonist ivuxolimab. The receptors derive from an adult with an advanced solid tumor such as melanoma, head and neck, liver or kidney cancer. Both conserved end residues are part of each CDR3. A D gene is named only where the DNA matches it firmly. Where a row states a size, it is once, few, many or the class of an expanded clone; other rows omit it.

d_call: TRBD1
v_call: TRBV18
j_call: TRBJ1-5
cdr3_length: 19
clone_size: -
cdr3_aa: CASSLTGGSGTGGSQPQHF
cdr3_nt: TGTGCCAGCTCACTGACGGGGGGTTCGGGGACAGGGGGCTCTCAGCCCCAGCATTTT

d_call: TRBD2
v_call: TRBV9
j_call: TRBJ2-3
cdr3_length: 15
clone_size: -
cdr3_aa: CASSVGSSGTDTQYF
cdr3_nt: TGTGCCAGCAGCGTAGGGTCTAGCGGAACAGATACGCAGTATTTT

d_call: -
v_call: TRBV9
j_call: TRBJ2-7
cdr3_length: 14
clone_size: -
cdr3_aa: CASSVDRRGYEQYF
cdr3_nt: TGTGCCAGCAGCGTAGACCGCAGGGGTTACGAGCAGTACTTC

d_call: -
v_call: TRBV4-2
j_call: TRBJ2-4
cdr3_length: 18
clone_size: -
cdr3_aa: CASSPLIANGAGKNIQYF
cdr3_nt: TGTGCCAGCAGCCCTCTGATAGCGAATGGGGCTGGCAAAAACATTCAGTACTTC

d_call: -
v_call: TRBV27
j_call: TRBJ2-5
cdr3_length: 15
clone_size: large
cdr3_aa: CASSLAGSYGETQYF
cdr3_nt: TGTGCCAGCAGTTTAGCAGGCTCATACGGAGAGACCCAGTACTTC

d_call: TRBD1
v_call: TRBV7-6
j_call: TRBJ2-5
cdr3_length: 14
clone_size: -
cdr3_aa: CASSAGTGQETQYF
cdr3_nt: TGTGCCAGCAGCGCCGGGACAGGGCAAGAGACCCAGTACTTC

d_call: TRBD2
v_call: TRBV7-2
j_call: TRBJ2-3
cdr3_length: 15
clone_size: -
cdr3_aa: CASSPLAGGADTQYF
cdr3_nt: TGTGCCAGCAGCCCGCTAGCGGGGGGAGCAGATACGCAGTATTTT

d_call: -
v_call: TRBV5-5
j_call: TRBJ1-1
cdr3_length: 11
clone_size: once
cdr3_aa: CASRLNTEAFF
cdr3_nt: TGTGCCAGCAGGCTAAACACTGAAGCTTTCTTT

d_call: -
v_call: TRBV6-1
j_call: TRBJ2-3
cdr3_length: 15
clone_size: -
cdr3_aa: CASSHPGSYTDTQYF
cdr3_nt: TGTGCCAGCAGCCACCCGGGGTCTTACACAGATACGCAGTATTTT

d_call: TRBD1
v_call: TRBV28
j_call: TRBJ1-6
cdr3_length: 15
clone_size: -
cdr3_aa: CASSLWDRGRAPLHF
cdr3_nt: TGTGCCAGCAGTTTATGGGACAGGGGGAGAGCACCCCTCCACTTT

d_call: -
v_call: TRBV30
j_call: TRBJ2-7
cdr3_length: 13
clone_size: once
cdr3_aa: CAWSVGSTYEQYF
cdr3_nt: TGTGCCTGGAGTGTGGGTAGCACCTACGAGCAGTACTTC

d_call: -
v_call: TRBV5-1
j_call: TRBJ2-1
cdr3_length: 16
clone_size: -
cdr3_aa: CASSEIGGSSYNEQFF
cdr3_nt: TGCGCCAGCAGCGAGATAGGGGGGAGCTCCTACAATGAGCAGTTCTTC

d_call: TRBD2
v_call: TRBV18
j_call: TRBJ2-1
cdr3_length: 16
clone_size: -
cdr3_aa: CASSPPSGGAVNEQFF
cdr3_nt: TGTGCCAGCTCACCACCTAGCGGGGGGGCAGTCAATGAGCAGTTCTTC

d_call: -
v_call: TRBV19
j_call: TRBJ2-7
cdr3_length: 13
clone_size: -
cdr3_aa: CASSIAGSSEQYF
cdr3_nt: TGTGCCAGTAGTATCGCAGGATCAAGCGAGCAGTACTTC

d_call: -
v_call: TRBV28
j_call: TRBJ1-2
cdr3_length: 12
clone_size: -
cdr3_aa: CASSLEQYGYTF
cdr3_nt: TGTGCCAGCAGTTTGGAACAGTATGGCTACACCTTC

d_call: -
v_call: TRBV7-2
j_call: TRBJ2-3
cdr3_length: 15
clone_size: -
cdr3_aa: CASSLGAGQADTQYF
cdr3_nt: TGTGCCAGCAGCTTAGGGGCAGGGCAGGCAGATACGCAGTATTTT

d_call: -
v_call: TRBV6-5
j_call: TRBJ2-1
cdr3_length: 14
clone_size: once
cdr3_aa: CASSYSRQDNEQFF
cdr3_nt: TGTGCCAGCAGTTACTCGCGACAGGACAATGAGCAGTTCTTC

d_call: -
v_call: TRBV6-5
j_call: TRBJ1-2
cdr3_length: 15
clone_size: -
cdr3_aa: CASSYSRGARDGYTF
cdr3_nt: TGTGCCAGCAGCTATTCGCGAGGGGCCAGGGATGGCTACACCTTC

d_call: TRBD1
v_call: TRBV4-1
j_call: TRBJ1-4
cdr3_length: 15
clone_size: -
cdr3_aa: CASSRGQGASEKLFF
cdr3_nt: TGCGCCAGCAGCCGCGGACAGGGGGCCTCTGAAAAACTGTTTTTT

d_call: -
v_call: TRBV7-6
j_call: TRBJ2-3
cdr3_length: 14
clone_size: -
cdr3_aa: CASSLAGSTDTQYF
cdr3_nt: TGTGCCAGCAGCTTAGCCGGAAGCACAGATACGCAGTATTTT

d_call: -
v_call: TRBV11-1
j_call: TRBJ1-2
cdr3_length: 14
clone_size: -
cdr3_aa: CASSPLEGPVGYTF
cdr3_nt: TGTGCCAGCAGCCCCTTGGAGGGGCCTGTTGGCTACACCTTC

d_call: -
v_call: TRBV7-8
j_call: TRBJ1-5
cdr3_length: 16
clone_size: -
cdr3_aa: CASSLGGLMGNQPQHF
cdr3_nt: TGTGCCAGCAGCTTAGGAGGGTTGATGGGCAATCAGCCCCAGCATTTT